The rows below give T cell receptor beta chains drawn from one sample of a study of shared clonotypes between healthy human individuals. Measured with immunoSEQ multiplex PCR; TCRdb has only the in-frame clones, and not every one. The data contain around 700,000 clones, roughly 70% of them singletons. The sample taken for sequencing was memory CD4+ T cells sorted from blood. These receptors were collected from a woman in her thirties in good health. CDR3s include the opening cysteine and the closing phenylalanine or tryptophan. Fields, in order: V gene, D gene, J gene, clone size, CDR3 length, CDR3 DNA, CDR3 protein. A D gene is named only where the DNA matches it firmly. Clone sizes are given selectively: once, few, many, or a class where the clone is expanded.

TRBV6-5	NA	TRBJ1-1	NA	15	TGTGCCAGCAGTTACGGTGGGGCTTCGAGCCCTGAAGCTTTCTTT	CASSYGGASSPEAFF
TRBV10-1	NA	TRBJ2-7	NA	12	TGCGCCAGCAGTGAATTCCCGTACGAGCAGTACTTC	CASSEFPYEQYF
TRBV10-1	NA	TRBJ1-2	NA	13	TGCGCCAGCAGTGAGAACAGTAACTATGGCTACACCTTC	CASSENSNYGYTF
TRBV19	NA	TRBJ1-1	NA	13	TGTGCCACTACCCCCAGCATGAACACTGAAGCTTTCTTT	CATTPSMNTEAFF
TRBV28	TRBD1	TRBJ2-5	NA	16	TGTGCCAGCAGTTTGGTGCAGGGGGCATCCAAGAGGACCCAGTACTTC	CASSLVQGASKRTQYF
TRBV28	TRBD1	TRBJ1-2	NA	13	TGTGCCAGCAAACGGGACAGTGGATATGGCTACACCTTC	CASKRDSGYGYTF
TRBV11-2	NA	TRBJ2-1	NA	16	TGTGCCAGCAGCTTAAACGGGAGAGGGGCCTACAATGAGCAGTTCTTC	CASSLNGRGAYNEQFF
TRBV7-9	TRBD2	TRBJ2-1	NA	15	TGTGCCAGCAGCTGGGCCAGCGGGAGTGGGTATGAGCAGTTCTTC	CASSWASGSGYEQFF
TRBV18	NA	TRBJ2-1	NA	15	TGTGCCAGCTCACCAAGGCGGGCATCCTACAATGAGCAGTTCTTC	CASSPRRASYNEQFF
TRBV27	NA	TRBJ1-2	NA	12	TGTGCCAGCAGTGCGCAGGGTGGAGGCTACACCTTC	CASSAQGGGYTF
TRBV6-4	NA	TRBJ2-6	NA	14	TGTGCCAGCAGTCAGGGTTATGGGGCCAACGTCCTGACTTTC	CASSQGYGANVLTF
TRBV7-2	NA	TRBJ2-1	NA	15	TGTGCCAGCAGCTTAAGTTGGCTAGAGAACAATGAGCAGTTCTTC	CASSLSWLENNEQFF
TRBV6-6	TRBD1	TRBJ2-1	few	16	TGTGCCAGCAGAACCGACAGGGGGTCCCCCTACAATGAGCAGTTCTTC	CASRTDRGSPYNEQFF
TRBV20-1	NA	TRBJ1-1	NA	11	TGCAGTGCTCCCACGGGGCGGGAAGCTTTCTTT	CSAPTGREAFF
TRBV11-2	TRBD1	TRBJ1-4	NA	15	TGTGCCAGCAGCTCGAACAGGGGCGGTCGTGAAAAACTGTTTTTT	CASSSNRGGREKLFF
TRBV5-4	TRBD1	TRBJ1-1	NA	15	TGTGCCAGCAGCTTACCTACAGGGGTGAACACTGAAGCTTTCTTT	CASSLPTGVNTEAFF
TRBV6-5	NA	TRBJ1-1	NA	15	TGTGCCAGCAACCGGGTTTTGGGGATGAACACTGAAGCTTTCTTT	CASNRVLGMNTEAFF
TRBV25-1	TRBD2	TRBJ2-7	NA	14	TGTGCCAGCCAAAGGACTAGCGGGAACTACGAGCAGTACTTC	CASQRTSGNYEQYF
TRBV2	NA	TRBJ2-7	few	15	TGTGCCAGCAGCCAAGGACCAGCGGATATCTACGAGCAGTACTTC	CASSQGPADIYEQYF
TRBV9	NA	TRBJ1-5	once	14	TGTGCCAGCAGCGTAGATGGGGGGGATCAGCCCCAGCATTTT	CASSVDGGDQPQHF
TRBV7-6	TRBD2	TRBJ2-7	NA	16	TGTGCCAGCAGCCCCCTGACTAGCGGGGGGATTGATCAGCAGTACTTC	CASSPLTSGGIDQQYF
TRBV28	TRBD2	TRBJ2-7	few	15	TGTGCCAGCGTACTAGCGGGAGGAGGTCCCCACGAGCAGTACTTC	CASVLAGGGPHEQYF
TRBV5-1	TRBD2	TRBJ2-5	NA	15	TGCGCCAGCAGCCCTGGGACTAGCGGGAGTGAGACCCAGTACTTC	CASSPGTSGSETQYF
TRBV18	TRBD2	TRBJ2-7	NA	14	TGTGCCAGCTCACCCTCCGCGGGGGTCCACGAGCAGTACTTC	CASSPSAGVHEQYF
TRBV6-1	NA	TRBJ2-2	NA	14	TGTGCCAGCAGTGGACTGGCGAACACCGGGGAGCTGTTTTTT	CASSGLANTGELFF
TRBV19	TRBD2	TRBJ2-1	NA	15	TGTGCCAGTAGTATAGAAACTAGCGCCGGCGGTGAGCAGTTCTTC	CASSIETSAGGEQFF
TRBV18	NA	TRBJ2-7	NA	17	TGTGCCAGCTCACCACAACCCCCTCGGACGGATCCTACGAGGCAGTACTTC	CASSPQPPRTDPTRQYF
TRBV28	NA	TRBJ2-3	NA	16	TGTGCCAGCAGCAAAACCCGGGGGATTTTCACAGATACGCAGTATTTT	CASSKTRGIFTDTQYF
TRBV19	NA	TRBJ2-7	NA	14	TGTGCCAGTAGTATTCCGGGGAGCTCCTACGAGCAGTACTTC	CASSIPGSSYEQYF
TRBV28	NA	TRBJ1-4	NA	14	TGTGCCAGCAGCCGCACCGGGTTCGGTGAAAAACTGTTTTTT	CASSRTGFGEKLFF
TRBV28	NA	TRBJ2-1	NA	13	TGTGCCAGCAGTTTACCAGGATCCGGTGAGCAGTTCTTC	CASSLPGSGEQFF
TRBV2	TRBD1	TRBJ2-1	NA	15	TGTGCCAGCAGCGCTGACAGGGTGGGTTACAATGAGCAGTTCTTC	CASSADRVGYNEQFF
TRBV28	NA	TRBJ1-1	NA	19	TGTGCCAGCAGTCCCTACCTCAGGGGAAGGACGGGTCCGAACACTGAAGCTTTCTTT	CASSPYLRGRTGPNTEAFF
TRBV11-2	TRBD1	TRBJ2-7	NA	17	TGTGCCAGCAGCTTAACCCGGGACAGCCAACTTCCTAGTGAGCAGTACTTC	CASSLTRDSQLPSEQYF